This TCR beta chain was captured in a study of blood T cell repertoires in COVID-19. Germline V CDR1 and CDR2: SGHRS, YFSETQ. The CDR3 is 13 amino acids. Losses at the gene ends were 4 bases for V and 5 bases for J; bases not matched to a gene: 4. Generated by immunoSEQ multiplex PCR, the TCRdb table keeps only in-frame clones and is missing some. Of tens of thousands of clones in the sample, over 90% were seen once. What was sequenced was peripheral blood. The TCR originated in a man in his sixties with active or convalescent COVID-19. The V and J genes are TRBV5-1 and TRBJ1-2, with TRBD1 matching over 8 bases. The CDR3 sequence: CASSRDRLYGYTF. CDR3 bases: TGCGCCAGCAGCAGGGACAGGCTTTATGGCTACACCTTC.